This TCR beta chain was sequenced in a study of blood T cells in healthy people across ages. The authors ran a second PCR of roughly 7 to 11 cycles using a sample-barcoded 5' primer and a J-beta primer mix. TCRdb ran MiXCR on the 5' RACE reads and lists one entry per CDR3 protein. The table has about 670,000 distinct CDR3 sequences, around 52% seen once. Of note for this clonotype: This may be a read error: a much more frequent sequence differs by one nucleotide.

Germline V CDR1 and CDR2: DFQATT, SNEGSKA (reference sequence). Trimming shortened V by 5 bases and J by 4 bases, and 17 bases separated the two germline ends. The CDR3 spans 14 residues. PBMCs, at least 7 million per sample, were isolated. This rearrangement joins TRBV20-1 to TRBJ1-1; D gene ambiguous. The sequencing sample was made of blood. This clonotype was obtained from a woman of 80 years or more in good health. The DNA for the CDR3 is TGCAGTGCTGGTGATCGAAGGGCTGGCACTGAAGCTTTCTTT. Protein product: CSAGDRRAGTEAFF.